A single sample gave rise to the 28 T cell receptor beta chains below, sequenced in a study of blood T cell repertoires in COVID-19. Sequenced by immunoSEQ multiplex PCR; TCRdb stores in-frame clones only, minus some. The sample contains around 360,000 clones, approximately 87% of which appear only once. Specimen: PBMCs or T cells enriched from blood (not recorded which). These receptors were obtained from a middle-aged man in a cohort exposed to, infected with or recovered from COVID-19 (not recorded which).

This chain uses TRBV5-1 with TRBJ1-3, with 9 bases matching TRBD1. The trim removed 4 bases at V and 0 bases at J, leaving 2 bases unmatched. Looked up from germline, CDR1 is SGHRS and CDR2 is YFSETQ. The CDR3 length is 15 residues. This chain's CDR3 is CASSLTGGSGNTIYF. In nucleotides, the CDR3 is TGCGCCAGCAGCCTGACAGGGGGCTCTGGAAACACCATATATTTT.

CDR3 sequence (DNA): TGTGCCAGCAGGCCTCCAGGGGTTGCTAATGAAAAACTGTTTTTT. As protein: CASRPPGVANEKLFF. This sequence joins TRBV28 and TRBJ1-4; perhaps TRBD1 as D (6 bases). This CDR3 is 15 amino acids long. From germline, CDR1 is MDHEN and CDR2 SYDVKM. Trimming left V 6 bases short and J 3 bases short, with 14 bases between.

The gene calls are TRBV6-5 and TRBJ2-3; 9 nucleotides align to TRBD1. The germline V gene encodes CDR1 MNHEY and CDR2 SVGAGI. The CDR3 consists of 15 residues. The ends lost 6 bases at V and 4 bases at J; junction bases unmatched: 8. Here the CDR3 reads CASRPQGAGADTQYF. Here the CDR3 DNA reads TGTGCCAGCAGACCACAGGGGGCAGGCGCAGATACGCAGTATTTT.

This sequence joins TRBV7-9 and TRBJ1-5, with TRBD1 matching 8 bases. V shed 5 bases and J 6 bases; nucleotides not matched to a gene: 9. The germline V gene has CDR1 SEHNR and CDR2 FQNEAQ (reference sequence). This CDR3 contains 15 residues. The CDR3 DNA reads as TGTGCCAGCAGCCCCGGTCAGGGGGCGGGTCAGCCCCAGCATTTT. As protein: CASSPGQGAGQPQHF.

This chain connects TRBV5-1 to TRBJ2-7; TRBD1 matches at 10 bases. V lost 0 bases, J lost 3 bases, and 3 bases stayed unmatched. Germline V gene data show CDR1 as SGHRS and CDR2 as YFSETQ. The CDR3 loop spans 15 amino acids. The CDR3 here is CASSLAGTGVYEQYF. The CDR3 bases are TGCGCCAGCAGCTTGGCCGGGACAGGGGTCTACGAGCAGTACTTC.

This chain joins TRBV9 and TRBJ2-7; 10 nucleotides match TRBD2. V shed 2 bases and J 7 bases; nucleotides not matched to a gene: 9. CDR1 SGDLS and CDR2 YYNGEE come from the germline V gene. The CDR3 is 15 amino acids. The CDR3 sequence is CASSVEREGWREQYF. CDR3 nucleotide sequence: TGTGCCAGCAGCGTGGAGCGGGAGGGCTGGCGGGAGCAGTACTTC. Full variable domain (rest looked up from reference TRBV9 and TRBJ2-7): DSGVTQTPKHLITATGQRVTLRCSPRSGDLSVYWYQQSLDQGLQFLIQYYNGEERAKGNILERFSAQQFPDLHSELNLSSLELGDSALYFCASSVEREGWREQYFGPGTRLTVT.

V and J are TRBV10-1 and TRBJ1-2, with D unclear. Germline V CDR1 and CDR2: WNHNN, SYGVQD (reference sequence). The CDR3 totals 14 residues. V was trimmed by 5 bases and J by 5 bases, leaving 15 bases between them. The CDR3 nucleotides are TGCGCCAGCAGTCCTACAATTGGAGGGTATGGCTACACCTTC. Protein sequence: CASSPTIGGYGYTF.

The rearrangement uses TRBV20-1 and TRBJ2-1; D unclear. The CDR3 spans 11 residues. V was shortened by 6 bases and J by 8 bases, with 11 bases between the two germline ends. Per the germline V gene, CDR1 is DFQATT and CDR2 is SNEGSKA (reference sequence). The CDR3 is CSASRSDEQFF. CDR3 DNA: TGCAGTGCCTCCCGTTCCGATGAGCAGTTCTTC.

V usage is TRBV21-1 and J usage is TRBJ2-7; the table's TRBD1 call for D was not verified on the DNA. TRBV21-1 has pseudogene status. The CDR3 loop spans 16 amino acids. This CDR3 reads CASSKGAAEKAYEQYF. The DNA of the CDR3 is TGTGCCAGCAGCAAGGGGGCAGCGGAGAAGGCCTACGAGCAGTACTTC.

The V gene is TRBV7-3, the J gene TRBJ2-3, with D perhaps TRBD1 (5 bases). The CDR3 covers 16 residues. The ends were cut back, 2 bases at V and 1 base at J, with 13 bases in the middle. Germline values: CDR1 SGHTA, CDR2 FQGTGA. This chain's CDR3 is CASSLGASPRTDTQYF. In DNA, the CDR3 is TGTGCCAGCAGCTTAGGGGCTTCCCCCCGCACAGATACGCAGTATTTT.

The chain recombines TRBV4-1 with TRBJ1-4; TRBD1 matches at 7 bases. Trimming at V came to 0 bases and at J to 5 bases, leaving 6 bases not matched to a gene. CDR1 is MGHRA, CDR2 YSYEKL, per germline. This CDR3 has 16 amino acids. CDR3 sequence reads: CASSQDGGRGNEKLFF. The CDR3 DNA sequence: TGCGCCAGCAGCCAAGATGGAGGCAGGGGGAATGAAAAACTGTTTTTT.

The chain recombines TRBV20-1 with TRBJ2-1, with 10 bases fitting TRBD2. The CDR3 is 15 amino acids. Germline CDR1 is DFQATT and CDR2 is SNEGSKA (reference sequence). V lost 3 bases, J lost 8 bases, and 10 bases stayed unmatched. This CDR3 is CSASSTSGTDHEQFF. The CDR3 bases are TGCAGTGCTAGTTCAACTAGCGGGACGGATCATGAGCAGTTCTTC.

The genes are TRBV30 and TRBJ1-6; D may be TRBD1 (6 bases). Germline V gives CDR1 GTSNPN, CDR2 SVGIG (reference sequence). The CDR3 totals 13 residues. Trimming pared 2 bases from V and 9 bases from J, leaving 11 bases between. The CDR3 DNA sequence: TGTGCCTGGAGTCCTGACAGGCGTTCACCCCTCCACTTT. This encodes CAWSPDRRSPLHF.

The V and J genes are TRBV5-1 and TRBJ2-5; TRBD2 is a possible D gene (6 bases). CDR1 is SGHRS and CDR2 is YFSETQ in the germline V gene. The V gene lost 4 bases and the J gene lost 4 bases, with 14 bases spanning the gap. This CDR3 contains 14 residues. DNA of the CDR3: TGCGCCAGCAGCCGGGACTCCTCGGGAGAGACCCAGTACTTC. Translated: CASSRDSSGETQYF.

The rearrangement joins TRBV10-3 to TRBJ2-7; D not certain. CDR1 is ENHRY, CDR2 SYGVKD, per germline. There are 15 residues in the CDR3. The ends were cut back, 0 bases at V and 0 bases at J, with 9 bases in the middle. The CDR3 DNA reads TGTGCCATCAGTGAGTCGTTCGGTTCCTCCTACGAGCAGTACTTC. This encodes CAISESFGSSYEQYF.

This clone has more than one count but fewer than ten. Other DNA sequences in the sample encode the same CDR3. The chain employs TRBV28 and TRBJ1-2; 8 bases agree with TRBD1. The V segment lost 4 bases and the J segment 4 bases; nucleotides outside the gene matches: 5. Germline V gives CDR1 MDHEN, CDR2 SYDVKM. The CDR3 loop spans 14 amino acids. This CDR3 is CASSSGTGRYGYTF. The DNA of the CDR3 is TGTGCCAGCAGTTCCGGGACAGGACGCTATGGCTACACCTTC.

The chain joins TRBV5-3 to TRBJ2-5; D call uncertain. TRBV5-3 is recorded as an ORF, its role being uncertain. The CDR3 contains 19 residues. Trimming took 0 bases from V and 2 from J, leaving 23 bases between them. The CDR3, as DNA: TGTGCCAGAAGCTTGGGATATGTATGTTGGAGATCACGGCAAGAGACCCAGTACTTC. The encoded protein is CARSLGYVCWRSRQETQYF.

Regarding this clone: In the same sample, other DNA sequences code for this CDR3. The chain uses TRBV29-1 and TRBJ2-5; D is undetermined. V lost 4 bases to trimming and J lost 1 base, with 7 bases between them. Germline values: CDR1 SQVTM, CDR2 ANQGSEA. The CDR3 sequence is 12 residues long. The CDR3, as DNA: TGCAGCGTTGGGCAGATCCAAGAGACCCAGTACTTC. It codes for CSVGQIQETQYF.

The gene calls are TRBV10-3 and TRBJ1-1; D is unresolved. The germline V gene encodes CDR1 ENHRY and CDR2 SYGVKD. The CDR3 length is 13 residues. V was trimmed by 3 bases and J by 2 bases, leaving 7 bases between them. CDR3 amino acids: CAISDAGNTEAFF. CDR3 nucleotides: TGTGCCATCAGTGACGCGGGCAACACTGAAGCTTTCTTT.

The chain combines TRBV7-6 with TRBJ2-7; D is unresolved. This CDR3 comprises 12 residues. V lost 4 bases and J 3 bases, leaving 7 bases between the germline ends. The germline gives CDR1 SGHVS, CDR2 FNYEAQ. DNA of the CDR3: TGTGCCAGCAGCTCTTTTAGCTACGAGCAGTACTTC. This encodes CASSSFSYEQYF.

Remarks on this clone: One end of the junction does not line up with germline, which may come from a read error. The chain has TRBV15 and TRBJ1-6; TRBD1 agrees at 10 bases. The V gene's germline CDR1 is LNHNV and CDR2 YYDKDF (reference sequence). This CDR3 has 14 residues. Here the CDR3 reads CATSGDRGRSPLHF. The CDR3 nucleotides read TGTGCCACCAGCGGAGACAGGGGGCGTTCACCCCTCCACTTT. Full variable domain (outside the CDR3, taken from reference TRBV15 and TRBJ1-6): DAMVIQNPRYQVTQFGKPVTLSCSQTLNHNVMYWYQQKSSQAPKLLFHYYDKDFNNEADTPDNFQSRRPNTSFCFLDIRSPGLGDTAMYLCATSGDRGRSPLHFGNGTRLTVT.

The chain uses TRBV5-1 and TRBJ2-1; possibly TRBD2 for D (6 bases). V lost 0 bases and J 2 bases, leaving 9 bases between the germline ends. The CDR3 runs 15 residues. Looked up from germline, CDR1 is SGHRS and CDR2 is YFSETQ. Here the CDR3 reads CASSLASGPYNEQFF. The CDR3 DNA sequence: TGCGCCAGCAGCTTGGCGAGCGGGCCCTACAATGAGCAGTTCTTC.

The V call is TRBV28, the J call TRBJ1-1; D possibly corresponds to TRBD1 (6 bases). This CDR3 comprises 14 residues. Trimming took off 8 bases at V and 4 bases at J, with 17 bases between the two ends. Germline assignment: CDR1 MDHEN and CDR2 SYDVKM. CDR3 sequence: CASGSDSLGTEAFF. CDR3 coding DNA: TGTGCCAGCGGATCGGACAGTCTGGGCACTGAAGCTTTCTTT.

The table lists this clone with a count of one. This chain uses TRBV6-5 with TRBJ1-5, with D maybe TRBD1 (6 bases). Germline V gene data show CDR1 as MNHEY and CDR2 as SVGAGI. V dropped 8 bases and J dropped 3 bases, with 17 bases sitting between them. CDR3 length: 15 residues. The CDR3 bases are TGTGCCAGCCGCTTTACCAGGGGTGACAATCAGCCCCAGCATTTT. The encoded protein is CASRFTRGDNQPQHF.

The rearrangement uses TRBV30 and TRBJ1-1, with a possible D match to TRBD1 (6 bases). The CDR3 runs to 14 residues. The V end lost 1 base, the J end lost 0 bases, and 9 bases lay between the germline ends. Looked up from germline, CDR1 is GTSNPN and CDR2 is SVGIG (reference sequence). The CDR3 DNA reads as TGTGCCTGGAGTGCCGACAGGCTGAACACTGAAGCTTTCTTT. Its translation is CAWSADRLNTEAFF. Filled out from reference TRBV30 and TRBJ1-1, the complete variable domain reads SQTIHQWPATLVQPVGSPLSLECTVEGTSNPNLYWYRQAAGRGLQLLFYSVGIGQISSEVPQNLSASRPQDRQFILSSKKLLLSDSGFYLCAWSADRLNTEAFFGQGTRLTVV.

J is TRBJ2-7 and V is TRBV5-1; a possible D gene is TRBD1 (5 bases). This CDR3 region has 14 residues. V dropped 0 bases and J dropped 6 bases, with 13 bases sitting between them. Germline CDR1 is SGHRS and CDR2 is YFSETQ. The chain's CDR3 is CASSLGVQGGEQYF. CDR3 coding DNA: TGCGCCAGCAGCTTGGGAGTGCAGGGCGGCGAGCAGTACTTC. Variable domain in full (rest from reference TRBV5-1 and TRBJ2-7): KAGVTQTPRYLIKTRGQQVTLSCSPISGHRSVSWYQQTPGQGLQFLFEYFSETQRNKGNFPGRFSGRQFSNSRSEMNVSTLELGDSALYLCASSLGVQGGEQYFGPGTRLTVT.

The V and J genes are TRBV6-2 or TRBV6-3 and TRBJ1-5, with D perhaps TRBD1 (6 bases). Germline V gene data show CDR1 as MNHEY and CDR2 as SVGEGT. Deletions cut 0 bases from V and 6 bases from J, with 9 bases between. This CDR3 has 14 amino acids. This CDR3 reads CASSYSGAGQPQHF. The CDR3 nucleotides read TGTGCCAGCAGTTACTCGGGGGCCGGTCAGCCCCAGCATTTT.

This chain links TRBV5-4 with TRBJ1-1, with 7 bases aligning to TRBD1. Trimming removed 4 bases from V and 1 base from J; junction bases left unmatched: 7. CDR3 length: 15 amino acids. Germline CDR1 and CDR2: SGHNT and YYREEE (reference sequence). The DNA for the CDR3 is TGTGCCAGCAGCCAGAACAGGGGTGCGAACACTGAAGCTTTCTTT. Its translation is CASSQNRGANTEAFF.